Listed below are T cell receptor beta chains from one sample, sequenced in a study of OX40 agonist ivuxolimab in advanced cancers. This table comes from immunoSEQ multiplex PCR, and its TCRdb copy is limited to in-frame clones, with some not included. The sample includes more than 13,000 clones, more than 75% of them seen just once. The input for sequencing was CD4+ or CD8+ T cells sorted from blood, taken in a trial of the OX40 agonist ivuxolimab. The source is an adult with an advanced solid tumor such as melanoma, head and neck, liver or kidney cancer. Each CDR3 is given with its conserved first and last residue. Each record gives: V gene, J gene, clone size, D gene, CDR3 DNA, CDR3 protein. The D gene is left open where the match is weak. Rows may omit the clone size; those that give it use once, few, many or a size class.

>TRBV27|TRBJ1-1|.|TRBD1
TGTGCCAGTCTCAGGGGGACTGAAGCTTTCTTT
CASLRGTEAFF
>TRBV19|TRBJ1-5|medium-sized|.
TGTGCCAGTAGTGCCGGCACAAGCCAGCCCCAGCATTTT
CASSAGTSQPQHF
>TRBV7-6|TRBJ2-7|.|TRBD2
TGTGCCAGCAGCTTATTCGGGGGGGCCTACGAGCAGTACTTC
CASSLFGGAYEQYF
>TRBV7-2|TRBJ1-5|.|TRBD1
TGTGCCAGCAGCTTAGGGACAGGGTACCAGCCCCAGCATTTT
CASSLGTGYQPQHF
>TRBV5-6|TRBJ2-7|.|.
TGTGCCAGCAGCCTTGGATGGGGGGAGCAGTACTTC
CASSLGWGEQYF
>TRBV4-3|TRBJ1-1|.|.
TGCGCCAGCAGCCAAGACCAGGGAGGTAACACTGAAGCTTTCTTT
CASSQDQGGNTEAFF
>TRBV11-2|TRBJ1-4|.|.
TGTGCCAGCAGCTCTCCCGCCGACAGGCCCAAGGGAAAACTGTTTTTT
CASSSPADRPKGKLFF
>TRBV11-3|TRBJ1-1|.|.
TGTGCCAGCAGCTTCGGGGGCGCTGAAGCTTTCTTT
CASSFGGAEAFF
>TRBV20-1|TRBJ2-1|.|.
TGCAGTGCTTCGTACAATGAGCAGTTCTTC
CSASYNEQFF
>TRBV27|TRBJ1-5|.|.
TGTGCCAGCAGTTTATCGGGTGGCTTAGCCCAGCATTTT
CASSLSGGLAQHF
>TRBV27|TRBJ2-2|once|.
TGTGCCAGCAGTTTTGATATGGCATCCACCGGGGAGCTGTTTTTT
CASSFDMASTGELFF
>TRBV6-1|TRBJ2-6|.|.
TGTGCCAGCAGTGAAGCGCTGGGGGCTCTCAACGTCCTGACTTTC
CASSEALGALNVLTF
>TRBV7-9|TRBJ2-5|.|.
TGTGCCAGCAGCTCCGCCAACGATGGAGTCAAAGAGACCCAGTACTTC
CASSSANDGVKETQYF
>TRBV19|TRBJ2-1|.|.
TGTGCCAGTAGTATAGATTTCGGTTCGTGGGGCAGGCATGAGCAGTTCTTC
CASSIDFGSWGRHEQFF
>TRBV18|TRBJ2-5|few|.
TGTGCCAGCTCACTGGGGCAAGAGACCCAGTACTTC
CASSLGQETQYF
>TRBV5-1|TRBJ1-1|.|.
TGCGCCAGCAGCCCCCTGGGGTCCACTGAAGCTTTCTTT
CASSPLGSTEAFF
>TRBV7-9|TRBJ2-3|.|TRBD2
TGTGCCAGCAGCTCGCGGGACTACCCAGATACGCAGTATTTT
CASSSRDYPDTQYF
>TRBV29-1|TRBJ2-5|.|TRBD1
TGCAGCGGCCTCGGGACAGATCAAGAGACCCAGTACTTC
CSGLGTDQETQYF
>TRBV7-3|TRBJ2-3|.|.
TGTGCCAGCAGCGGAGTAACAGATACGCAGTATTTT
CASSGVTDTQYF
>TRBV6-5|TRBJ2-3|.|.
TGTGCCAGCAGTTACCGGTTTAGCACAGATACGCAGTATTTT
CASSYRFSTDTQYF
>TRBV7-6|TRBJ1-3|.|.
TGTGCCAGCAGCCCCGGACCGGGGTACTCTGGAAACACCATATATTTT
CASSPGPGYSGNTIYF
>TRBV11-2|TRBJ1-2|.|.
TGTGCCAGCAGCTACGCCGGGTCCCTTAACTATGGCTACACCTTC
CASSYAGSLNYGYTF
>TRBV6-4|TRBJ2-2|.|.
TGTGCCAGCAGCGCCGAGGGAGGGGGCTTCGGGGAGCTGTTTTTT
CASSAEGGGFGELFF
>TRBV29-1|TRBJ2-1|.|.
TGCAGCGTTGACGGGGGGCATTACAATGAGCAGTTCTTC
CSVDGGHYNEQFF
>TRBV6-6|TRBJ1-2|.|.
TGTGCCAGCAGTTACGTCGGGGGTGGCTACACCTTC
CASSYVGGGYTF
>TRBV19|TRBJ2-7|.|TRBD1
TGTGCCAGTAGTGCCGGGACAGCCGCCTTGGAGCAGTACTTC
CASSAGTAALEQYF
>TRBV14|TRBJ2-3|.|.
TGTGCCAGCAGCCAAAGCGAAGGGGTGGTCGGCACAGATACGCAGTATTTT
CASSQSEGVVGTDTQYF
>TRBV5-6|TRBJ2-2|.|TRBD2
TGTGCCAGCAGCGCGGGAGCGGGCCAAGGAACCGGGGAGCTGTTTTTT
CASSAGAGQGTGELFF
>TRBV9|TRBJ1-1|.|.
TGTGCCAGCAGCGTAGATACAACTAACACTGAAGCTTTCTTT
CASSVDTTNTEAFF
>TRBV5-6|TRBJ2-3|.|.
TGTGCCAGCAGTCGGATTGTGGCAGATACGCAGTATTTT
CASSRIVADTQYF
>TRBV7-3|TRBJ2-2|.|.
TGTGCCAGCAGCTCGTGGACGGGAAACACCGGGGAGCTGTTTTTT
CASSSWTGNTGELFF
>TRBV11-1|TRBJ1-1|.|.
TGTGCCAGCAGCCTTTCCGCGTCAGGGTACACTGAAGCTTTCTTT
CASSLSASGYTEAFF
>TRBV7-9|TRBJ2-7|.|TRBD1
TGTGCCAGCAGCACGACAGGGACCGAGCAGTACTTC
CASSTTGTEQYF
>TRBV7-8|TRBJ2-1|.|.
TGTGCCAGCAGCTCGAGGGGGGGCCTTTATGAGCAGTTCTTC
CASSSRGGLYEQFF
>TRBV7-9|TRBJ2-7|.|TRBD1
TGTGCCAGCAGCCAGGACAGGGACCCTTACGAGCAGTACTTC
CASSQDRDPYEQYF
>TRBV7-9|TRBJ1-1|.|TRBD1
TGTGCCAGCAGCCGACAGGGAGGGAGCACTGAAGCTTTCTTT
CASSRQGGSTEAFF
>TRBV29-1|TRBJ1-1|few|.
TGCAGCGTGTTTGATCTGTCAGGGAACACTGAAGCTTTCTTT
CSVFDLSGNTEAFF
>TRBV5-1|TRBJ2-3|.|.
TGCGCCAGCAGCGAATCCAGCACAGATACGCAGTATTTT
CASSESSTDTQYF